Included here is one T cell receptor beta chain sequence, with context. This receptor's antigen is unknown. No much larger clone exists at a distance of one base, and base qualities are not known. The data derive from a study of T-cell memory formation after mild COVID-19 (dated by TCRdb to the early 2020s). Regarding the complete study: TCR sequence clusters from the two donors were largely donor specific. The cohort comprised two young, previously healthy adult volunteers, one female and one male. Longitudinal TCRalpha and TCRbeta repertoire sequencing tracked T-cell clones expanding and contracting after mild COVID-19 in a couple of donors.

Ficoll-Paque density gradient centrifugation was used to isolate PBMCs. Instrument used: Illumina NovaSeq 6000. TCRalpha and TCRbeta cDNA libraries were constructed by 5'RACE with constant-segment primers, with sample barcodes and unique molecular identifiers being introduced. RNA was extracted from every sample with Trizol reagent. The libraries were amplified in two PCR steps, and the second step added a second sample barcode and Illumina TruSeq adapters. The libraries were sequenced on an Illumina NovaSeq using 2 x 150 bp paired-end reads. As for how the authors treated the data: Reads were demultiplexed and collapsed into UMI-guided consensus sequences with migec v1.2.7. With mixcr v2.1.11, UMI consensuses were aligned to TRA and TRB V and J templates and assembled into clonotypes. A clonotype was counted as expanded or contracted only if both edgeR and NoisET called the change significant, with noise models trained on biological replicates. For edgeR calls, the cutoffs were a false discovery rate-adjusted p below 0.01 and a log2 fold-change threshold of 1. As an exploratory analysis of dynamics, PCA with hierarchical clustering was applied to max-normalized trajectories of the 1000 most abundant clonotypes. The CD4 or CD8 phenotype of responding clones was assigned using the separately sequenced CD4+ and CD8+ repertoires. TCRdb cleaned the public reads at Q25 with fastp, built clones with MiXCR and kept in-frame beta chains. Each entry merges the rows of one CDR3 protein and shows their most common DNA and genes. The V and J calls shown here were made by TCRdb, not taken from the authors' results. This sample has roughly 400,000 distinct CDR3 sequences in its table, and about 17% of those were observed once. Around a fifth of the sample is taken by the ten largest.

Broad study findings and their caveats: SARS-CoV-2 specificity was not confirmed for the second-wave clones peaking on day 37. Contracting CD4+ clones were found mainly in CM and EM memory subsets, while CD8+ clones were enriched in EMRA. Clones that contracted from day 15 to 85 showed balanced CD4/CD8 phenotypes, whereas a second wave of clones that expanded from day 15 to 37 leaned towards CD4+. Only two mild cases were covered in the study, and larger cohorts including severe cases with pre-infection samples were considered necessary. Some responding clones were detected in pre-infection memory, which suggested that pre-existing cross-reactive memory T cells had joined the SARS-CoV-2 response.

V lost 0 bases and J lost 2 bases; the stretch between them is 8 bases long. Taken from cysteine to phenylalanine, the CDR3 has 15 residues. Just the 45-base CDR3 DNA is kept, in frame starting at base 1. The CDR1 and CDR2 encoded by the germline V gene (reference sequence) are LNHDA and SQIVND. The TCR comes from a man aged 18 to 30 who had mild COVID-19 (a few samples of this study predate the infection). The sample titles of this study are shuffled in the database, so cell type and time point are left out; the donor was told from shared clones. Sequencing was performed on PBMCs or a T cell subset sorted from them (not recorded which). In this chain, TRBV19 is recombined with TRBJ1-5, with the D gene call left open. The DNA reads as follows: TGTGCCAGTAGTATAGACCGGGGTGGCAATCAGCCCCAGCATTTT. Its protein product is CASSIDRGGNQPQHF.